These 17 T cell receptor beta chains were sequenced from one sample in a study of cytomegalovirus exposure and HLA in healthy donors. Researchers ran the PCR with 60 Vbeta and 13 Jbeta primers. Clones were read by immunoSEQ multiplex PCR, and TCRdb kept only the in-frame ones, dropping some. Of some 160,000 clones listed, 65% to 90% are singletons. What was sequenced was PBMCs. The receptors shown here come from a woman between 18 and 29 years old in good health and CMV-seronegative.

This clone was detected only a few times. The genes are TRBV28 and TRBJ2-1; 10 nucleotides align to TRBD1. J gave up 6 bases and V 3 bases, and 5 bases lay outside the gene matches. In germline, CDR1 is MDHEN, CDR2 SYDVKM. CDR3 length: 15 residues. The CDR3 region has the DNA TGTGCCAGCAGTTTGGGGACAGGGGAGCCCAATGAGCAGTTCTTC. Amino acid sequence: CASSLGTGEPNEQFF. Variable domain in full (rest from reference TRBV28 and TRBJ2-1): DVKVTQSSRYLVKRTGEKVFLECVQDMDHENMFWYRQDPGLGLRLIYFSYDVKMKEKGDIPEGYSVSREKKERFSLILESASTNQTSMYLCASSLGTGEPNEQFFGPGTRLTVL.

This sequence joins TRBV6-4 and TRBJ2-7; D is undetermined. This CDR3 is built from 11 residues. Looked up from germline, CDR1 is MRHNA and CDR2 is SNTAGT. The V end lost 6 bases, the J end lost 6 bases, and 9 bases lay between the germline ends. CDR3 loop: CASRELAEQYF. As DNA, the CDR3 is TGTGCCAGCAGGGAGCTGGCCGAGCAGTACTTC.

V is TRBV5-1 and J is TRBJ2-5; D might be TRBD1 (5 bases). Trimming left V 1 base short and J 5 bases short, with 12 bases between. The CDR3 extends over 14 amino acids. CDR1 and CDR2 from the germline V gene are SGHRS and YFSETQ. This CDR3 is CASSLTGPVETQYF. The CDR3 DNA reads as TGCGCCAGCAGCTTGACAGGACCTGTGGAGACCCAGTACTTC.

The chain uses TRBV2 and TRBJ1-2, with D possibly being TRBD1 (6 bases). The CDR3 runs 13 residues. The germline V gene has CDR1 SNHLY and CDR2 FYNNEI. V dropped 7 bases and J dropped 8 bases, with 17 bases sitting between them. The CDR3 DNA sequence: TGTGCCAGCAATGTCGACAGGATAGCGGGCTACACCTTC. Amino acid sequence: CASNVDRIAGYTF. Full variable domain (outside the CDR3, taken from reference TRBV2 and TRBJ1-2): EPEVTQTPSHQVTQMGQEVILRCVPISNHLYFYWYRQILGQKVEFLVSFYNNEISEKSEIFDDQFSVERPDGSNFTLKIRSTKLEDSAMYFCASNVDRIAGYTFGSGTRLTVV.

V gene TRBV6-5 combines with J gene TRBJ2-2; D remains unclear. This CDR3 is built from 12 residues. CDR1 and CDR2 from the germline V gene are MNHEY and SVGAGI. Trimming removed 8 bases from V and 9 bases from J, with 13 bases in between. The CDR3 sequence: CASRQTHRELFF. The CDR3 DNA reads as TGTGCCAGCCGCCAAACTCACCGGGAGCTGTTTTTT.

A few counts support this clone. DNA for the CDR3: TGTGCCAGTACTAGCGGGAGCACAGATACGCAGTATTTT. As protein: CASTSGSTDTQYF. The J gene is TRBJ2-3, the V gene TRBV19, with 8 bases that match TRBD2. The CDR3 covers 13 residues. Losses at the gene ends were 7 bases for V and 0 bases for J; bases not matched to a gene: 0. CDR1 is LNHDA and CDR2 is SQIVND in the germline V gene (reference sequence).

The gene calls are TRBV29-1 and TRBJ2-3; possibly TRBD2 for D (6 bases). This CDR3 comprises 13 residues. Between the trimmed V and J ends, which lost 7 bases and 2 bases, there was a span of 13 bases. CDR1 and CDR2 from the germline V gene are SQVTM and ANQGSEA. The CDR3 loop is CSGRDSITDTQYF. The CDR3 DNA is TGCAGCGGCCGGGACTCGATCACAGATACGCAGTATTTT.

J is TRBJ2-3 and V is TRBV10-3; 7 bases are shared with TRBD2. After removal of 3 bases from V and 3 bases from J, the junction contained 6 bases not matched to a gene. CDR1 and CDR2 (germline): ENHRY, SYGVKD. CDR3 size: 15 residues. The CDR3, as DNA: TGTGCCATCAGTGATAGCCGCGGGAGAACAGATACGCAGTATTTT. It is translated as CAISDSRGRTDTQYF.

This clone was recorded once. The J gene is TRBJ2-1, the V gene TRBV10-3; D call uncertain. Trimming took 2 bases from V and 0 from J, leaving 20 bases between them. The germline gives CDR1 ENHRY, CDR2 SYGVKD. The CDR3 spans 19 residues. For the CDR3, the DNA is TGTGCCATCAGTGAGGGCGGTGGTGGCCCTAGAAGCTCCTACAATGAGCAGTTCTTC. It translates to CAISEGGGGPRSSYNEQFF.

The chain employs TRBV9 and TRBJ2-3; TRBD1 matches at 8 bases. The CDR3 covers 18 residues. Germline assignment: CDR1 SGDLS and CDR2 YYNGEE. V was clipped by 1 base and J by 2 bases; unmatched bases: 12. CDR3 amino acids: CASSVMGRRQGNTDTQYF. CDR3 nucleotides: TGTGCCAGCAGCGTAATGGGGCGACGACAGGGGAACACAGATACGCAGTATTTT.

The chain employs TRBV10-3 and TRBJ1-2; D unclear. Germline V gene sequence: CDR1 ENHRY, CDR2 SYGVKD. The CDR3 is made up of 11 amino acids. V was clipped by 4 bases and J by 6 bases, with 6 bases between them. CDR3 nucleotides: TGTGCCATCAGTGCCGGGGATGGCTACACCTTC. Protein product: CAISAGDGYTF.

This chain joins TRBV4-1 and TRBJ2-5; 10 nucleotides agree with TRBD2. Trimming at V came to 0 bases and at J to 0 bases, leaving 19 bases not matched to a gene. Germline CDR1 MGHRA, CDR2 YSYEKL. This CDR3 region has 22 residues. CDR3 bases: TGCGCCAGCAGCCAAGACCCTCCATTATTAGCGGGGGGTAAACCCTACCAAGAGACCCAGTACTTC. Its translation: CASSQDPPLLAGGKPYQETQYF.

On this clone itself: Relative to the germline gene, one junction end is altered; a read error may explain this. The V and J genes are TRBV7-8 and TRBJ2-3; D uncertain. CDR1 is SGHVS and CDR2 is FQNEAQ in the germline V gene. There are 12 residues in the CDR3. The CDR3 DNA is TGTGCCCGCAGCTTATCAGGAGATACGCAGTATTTT. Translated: CARSLSGDTQYF.

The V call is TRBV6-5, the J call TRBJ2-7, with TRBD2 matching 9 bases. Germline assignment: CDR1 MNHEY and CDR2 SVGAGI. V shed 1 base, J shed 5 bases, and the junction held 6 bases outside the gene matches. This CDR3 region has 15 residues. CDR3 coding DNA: TGTGCCAGCAGTTACTTTGCGGGGGGGCCAGACGAGCAGTACTTC. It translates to CASSYFAGGPDEQYF.

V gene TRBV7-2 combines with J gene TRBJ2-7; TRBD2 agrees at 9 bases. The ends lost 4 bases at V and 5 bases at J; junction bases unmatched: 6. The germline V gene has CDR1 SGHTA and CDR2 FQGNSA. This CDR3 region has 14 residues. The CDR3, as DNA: TGTGCCAGCAGCTCGTTAGCGGGAGCTAACGAGCAGTACTTC. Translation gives CASSSLAGANEQYF.

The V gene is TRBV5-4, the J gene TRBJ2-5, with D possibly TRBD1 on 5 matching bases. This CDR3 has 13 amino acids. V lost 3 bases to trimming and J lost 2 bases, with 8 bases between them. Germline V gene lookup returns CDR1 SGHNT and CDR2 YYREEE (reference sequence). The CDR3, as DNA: TGTGCCAGCAGCTCAGGACAACAAGAGACCCAGTACTTC. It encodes CASSSGQQETQYF.

This chain's CDR3 is CASSLLTGRYYEQYF. CDR3 DNA: TGTGCCAGCAGTTTGCTGACAGGGAGGTACTACGAGCAGTACTTC. The chain uses TRBV28 and TRBJ2-7, with D possibly being TRBD1 (7 bases). Germline V gene data show CDR1 as MDHEN and CDR2 as SYDVKM. The CDR3 has 15 residues. V gave up 3 bases and J gave up 3 bases, with 15 bases separating them. The full variable domain, in which reference TRBV28 and TRBJ2-7 provide the parts outside the CDR3, is DVKVTQSSRYLVKRTGEKVFLECVQDMDHENMFWYRQDPGLGLRLIYFSYDVKMKEKGDIPEGYSVSREKKERFSLILESASTNQTSMYLCASSLLTGRYYEQYFGPGTRLTVT.